One and the same sample provided the 19 T cell receptor beta chains below, sequenced in a study of T cells after yellow fever vaccination. TCRdb recomputed calls from the 5' RACE reads with MiXCR, one row per CDR3 protein. In the table there are 11,000 to 15,000 distinct CDR3 sequences, 7.3% of which are singletons. This specimen consisted of PBMCs, either bulk or a sorted T-cell subset (CD4+, CD8+, memory, or dextramer-sorted; not recorded which), obtained on the day of the yellow fever booster vaccination. Receptors originate from a man between 18 and 35 years old who received the YFV17D yellow fever vaccine.

This clonotype was recorded at least ten times. The chain couples TRBV6-2 or TRBV6-3 to TRBJ2-5; tentatively, D is TRBD1 (7 bases). Looked up from germline, CDR1 is MNHEY and CDR2 is SVGEGT. V lost 6 bases, J lost 9 bases, and 14 bases lay in between. The CDR3 runs 12 residues. DNA of the CDR3: TGTGCCAGCAGACAAACAGGGGAGGCCCAGTACTTC. Protein: CASRQTGEAQYF.

Many counts were recorded for this clonotype. The J gene is TRBJ1-5, the V gene TRBV6-1; tentative D call: TRBD1 (5 bases). This CDR3 has 14 amino acids. V gave up 8 bases and J gave up 2 bases, with 13 bases separating them. Germline V gene data show CDR1 as MNHNS and CDR2 as SASEGT. CDR3 sequence reads: CASVGAWGNQPQHF. CDR3 coding DNA: TGTGCCAGCGTCGGGGCCTGGGGCAATCAGCCCCAGCATTTT.

The table lists this clonotype with many counts. V gene TRBV9 combines with J gene TRBJ2-5, with 8 bases matching TRBD2. Germline assignment: CDR1 SGDLS and CDR2 YYNGEE. The CDR3 has 14 residues. The junction had 6 bases not matched to a gene; V was cut back by 3 bases and J by 5 bases. The CDR3 DNA sequence: TGTGCCAGCAGCGGTAGCGGGGTGGGGGAGACCCAGTACTTC. This translates into CASSGSGVGETQYF.

This clonotype was detected ten times or more. The gene calls are TRBV4-2 and TRBJ1-4; TRBD1 agrees at 8 bases. Germline V lookup: CDR1 LGHNA, CDR2 YNFKEQ. With 4 bases clipped from V and 5 bases from J, the junction kept 12 bases outside the gene matches. The CDR3 consists of 17 residues. CDR3 bases: TGTGCCAGCAGCCCCTCGCCCGGGACAGGCCTAAATGAAAAACTGTTTTTT. Residues: CASSPSPGTGLNEKLFF.

This clonotype was detected ten times or more. The chain recombines TRBV20-1 with TRBJ1-2, with D maybe TRBD1 (6 bases). Germline values: CDR1 DFQATT, CDR2 SNEGSKA (reference sequence). The CDR3 runs 15 residues. CDR3 sequence reads: CRAAGGAVENYGYTF. The CDR3 DNA follows: TGCAGGGCCGCTGGGGGGGCAGTCGAAAACTATGGCTACACCTTC.

This clonotype has a count of ten or more. V and J are TRBV12-3 or TRBV12-4 and TRBJ1-6; no firm D call. This CDR3 spans 15 amino acids. Trimming removed 6 bases from V and 14 bases from J, with 23 bases in between. CDR3 bases: TGTGCCAGCAGCTTAAATCCTGACAAATCGCTCGCCCTCCACTTT. Translated, it gives CASSLNPDKSLALHF.

This clonotype was picked up many times. Because it lacks the conserved phenylalanine or tryptophan at the end, this CDR3 is likely a read error. It is unclear where the CDR3 begins or ends on the DNA, so no DNA is shown, and the CDR3 is as TCRdb lists it. V gene TRBV20-1 combines with J gene TRBJ2-1; TRBD2, the D gene given by the table, was not confirmed from the DNA. Germline loops: CDR1 DFQATT, CDR2 SNEGSKA (reference sequence). The length of the CDR3 is 13 amino acids, counting both ends. The CDR3 loop reads CSASLPHLAGGLL.

This clonotype was seen at least ten times. CDR3 amino acids: CASSLGGTGGAIYGYTF. CDR3 DNA sequence: TGTGCCAGCAGCTTAGGGGGAACAGGGGGCGCAATCTATGGCTACACCTTC. The V call is TRBV7-2, the J call TRBJ1-2, with 9 bases identical to TRBD1. CDR3 length equals 17 residues. Unmatched junction bases numbered 10, after V lost 1 base and J lost 4 bases. The germline gives CDR1 SGHTA, CDR2 FQGNSA.

This clonotype was detected ten times or more. The chain uses TRBV7-8 and TRBJ2-2; maybe TRBD1 (6 bases). The CDR3 consists of 17 residues. CDR1 SGHVS and CDR2 FQNEAQ come from the germline V gene. V lost 3 bases and J lost 6, with 20 bases in between. The CDR3: CASSLGTGLIRPGELFF. The CDR3 coding sequence is TGTGCCAGCAGCTTGGGTACAGGGCTTATTCGCCCCGGGGAGCTGTTTTTT.

This clonotype was seen at least ten times. The V and J genes are TRBV30 and TRBJ1-1; D is undetermined. V was clipped by 4 bases and J by 9 bases, with 18 bases between them. Germline V gene data show CDR1 as GTSNPN and CDR2 as SVGIG (reference sequence). CDR3 size: 13 residues. The CDR3 coding sequence is TGTGCCTGGATGACCCGGTTACCTCCTCAAGCTTTCTTT. As protein: CAWMTRLPPQAFF.

Ten or more counts support this clonotype. The rearrangement links TRBV2 to TRBJ1-5, with D possibly TRBD1 on 6 matching bases. Trimming removed 5 bases from V and 5 bases from J, with 13 bases in between. This CDR3 spans 14 amino acids. Germline assignment: CDR1 SNHLY and CDR2 FYNNEI. CDR3 sequence: CASSFTGIYQPQHF. The CDR3 bases are TGTGCCAGCAGTTTTACAGGGATATATCAGCCCCAGCATTTT.

This clonotype was counted many times. The genes are TRBV11-1 and TRBJ2-3, with a tentative D call TRBD2 (6 bases). The germline V and J ends were trimmed by 2 bases and 2 bases, with 11 bases remaining between them. This CDR3 has 15 residues. Germline V CDR1 and CDR2: SGHAT, FQDESV (reference sequence). The chain's CDR3 is CASSLIGGLTDTQYF. The CDR3 bases are TGTGCCAGCAGCTTAATCGGGGGACTCACAGATACGCAGTATTTT. Complete variable domain (other parts from reference TRBV11-1 and TRBJ2-3): EAEVAQSPRYKITEKSQAVAFWCDPISGHATLYWYRQILGQGPELLVQFQDESVVDDSQLPKDRFSAERLKGVDSTLKIQPAELGDSAMYLCASSLIGGLTDTQYFGPGTRLTVL.

At least ten counts were recorded for this clonotype. CDR3 DNA sequence: TGTGCCAGCTCACCGATACCCATGGGATTTGCGGTTAACTATGGCTACACCTTC. Its protein is CASSPIPMGFAVNYGYTF. The chain has TRBV18 and TRBJ1-2; D not certain. Trimming stripped 3 bases from V and 1 base from J, with 21 bases between. This CDR3 contains 18 residues. Germline V gene lookup returns CDR1 KGHSH and CDR2 LQKENI.

The table lists this clonotype with many counts. The chain is built from TRBV5-1 and TRBJ1-6; D is possibly TRBD1 (5 bases). V was trimmed by 4 bases and J by 7 bases, leaving 12 bases between them. The CDR3 loop spans 14 amino acids. In germline, CDR1 is SGHRS, CDR2 YFSETQ. The CDR3 protein is CASSPGRTNSPLHF. CDR3 nucleotides: TGCGCCAGCAGCCCGGGGCGGACGAATTCACCCCTCCACTTT.

This clonotype was seen ten or more times. CDR3: CASSIGGTEAFF. Written as DNA, the CDR3 is TGTGCCAGCAGTATAGGGGGAACTGAAGCTTTCTTT. V gene TRBV28 combines with J gene TRBJ1-1; D may be TRBD1 (6 bases). With 5 bases removed from V and 5 bases from J, the gap between germline ends came to 9 bases. This CDR3 has 12 residues. Looked up from germline, CDR1 is MDHEN and CDR2 is SYDVKM.

This clonotype was picked up many times. The chain combines TRBV29-1 with TRBJ1-3; D is uncertain. Germline V CDR1 and CDR2: SQVTM, ANQGSEA. Trimming left V 6 bases short and J 4 bases short, with 16 bases between. CDR3 length equals 14 residues. The chain's CDR3 is CSVTTGAWGNTIYF. The CDR3 coding sequence is TGCAGCGTGACGACGGGAGCATGGGGAAACACCATATATTTT.

This clonotype was recorded at least ten times. The gene calls are TRBV5-1 and TRBJ1-6, with TRBD1 matching over 7 bases. After removal of 4 bases from V and 1 base from J, the junction contained 8 bases not matched to a gene. CDR1 SGHRS and CDR2 YFSETQ come from the germline V gene. The CDR3 has 17 residues. The CDR3 nucleotides are TGCGCCAGCAGCCCGGACGGCAGGGGGTCCTATAATTCACCCCTCCACTTT. This translates into CASSPDGRGSYNSPLHF.

This clonotype was seen many times. V and J are TRBV12-3 or TRBV12-4 and TRBJ2-2; 7 bases align to TRBD1. After removal of 9 bases from V and 3 bases from J, the junction contained 13 bases not matched to a gene. The CDR3 is 16 amino acids. This chain's CDR3 is CASARKGTEHTGELFF. The CDR3 bases are TGTGCCAGTGCAAGGAAAGGGACAGAACACACCGGGGAGCTGTTTTTT.

This clonotype was picked up many times. The genes are TRBV12-3 or TRBV12-4 and TRBJ1-2; no definite D call. The CDR3 sequence is 11 residues long. The V end was cut by 4 bases, the J end by 2 bases, with 2 bases between. The chain's CDR3 is CASSSNYGYTF. CDR3 bases: TGTGCCAGCAGTTCGAACTATGGCTACACCTTC.